This T cell receptor (beta chain) was documented in a study of shared clonotypes between healthy human individuals. Looking at the study overall: A couple of women and a few men aged 18 to 49 served as donors.

V shed 3 bases and J shed 10 bases, with 28 bases lying between them. The CDR3 spans 18 residues. The germline V gene has CDR1 MGHRA and CDR2 YSYEKL. Libraries were prepared by immunoSEQ multiplex PCR; TCRdb keeps only in-frame clonotypes and omits some of them. The sample has about 2.1 million clones, roughly 93% seen once. Positive CCR7 selection of CD45RO-negative cells yielded the naive CD8 cells, and terminally differentiated effector memory CD45RA+ cells were excluded. This TCR was recovered from a man aged 18 to 30 in good health. Some clones in this sample may be carry-over from other donors' samples. The J gene is TRBJ2-1, the V gene TRBV4-1; D might be TRBD1 or TRBD2, each matching 5 bases. Sequenced material: naive CD8+ T cells from PBMCs. The CDR3 coding sequence is TGCGCCAGCAGCCACACCGTCAGGGCATCACTAGTGCATGGCGAGCAGTTCTTC. Translated, it gives CASSHTVRASLVHGEQFF.